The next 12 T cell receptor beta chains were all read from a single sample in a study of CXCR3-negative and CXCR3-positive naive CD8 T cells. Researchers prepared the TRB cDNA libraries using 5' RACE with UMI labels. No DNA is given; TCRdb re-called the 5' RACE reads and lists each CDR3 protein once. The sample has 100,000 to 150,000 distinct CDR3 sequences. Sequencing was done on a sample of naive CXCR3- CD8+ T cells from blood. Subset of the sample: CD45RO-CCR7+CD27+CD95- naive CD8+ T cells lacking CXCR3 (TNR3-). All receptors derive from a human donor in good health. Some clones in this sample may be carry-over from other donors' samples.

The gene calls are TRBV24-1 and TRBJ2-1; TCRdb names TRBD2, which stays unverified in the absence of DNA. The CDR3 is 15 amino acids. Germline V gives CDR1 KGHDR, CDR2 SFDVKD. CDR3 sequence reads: CATSTSGSGVNEQFF.

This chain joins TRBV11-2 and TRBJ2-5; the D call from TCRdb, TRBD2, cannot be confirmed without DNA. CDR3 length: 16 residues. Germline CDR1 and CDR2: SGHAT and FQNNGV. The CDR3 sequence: CASSGTGTSRRFAQYF.

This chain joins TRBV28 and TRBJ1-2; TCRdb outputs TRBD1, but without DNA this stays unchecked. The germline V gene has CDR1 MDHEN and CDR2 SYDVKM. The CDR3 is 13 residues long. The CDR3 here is CASSYREIYGYTF.

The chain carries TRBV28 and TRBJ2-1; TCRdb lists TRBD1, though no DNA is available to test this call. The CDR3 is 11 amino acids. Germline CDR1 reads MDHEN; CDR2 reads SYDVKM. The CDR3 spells CASSPRYEQFF.

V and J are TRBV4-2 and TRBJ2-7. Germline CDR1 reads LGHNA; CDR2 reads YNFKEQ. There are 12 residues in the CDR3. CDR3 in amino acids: CASSQEEYEQYF.

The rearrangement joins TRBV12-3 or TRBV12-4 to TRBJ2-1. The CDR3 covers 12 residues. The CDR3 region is CASSLGLTEQFF.

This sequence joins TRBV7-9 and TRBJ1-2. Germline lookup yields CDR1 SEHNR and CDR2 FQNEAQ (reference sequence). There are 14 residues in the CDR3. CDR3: CASSLFGHRDGYTF.

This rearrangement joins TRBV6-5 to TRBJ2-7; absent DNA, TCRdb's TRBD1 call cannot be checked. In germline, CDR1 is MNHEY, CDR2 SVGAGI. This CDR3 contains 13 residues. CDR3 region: CASTPGTIYEQYF.

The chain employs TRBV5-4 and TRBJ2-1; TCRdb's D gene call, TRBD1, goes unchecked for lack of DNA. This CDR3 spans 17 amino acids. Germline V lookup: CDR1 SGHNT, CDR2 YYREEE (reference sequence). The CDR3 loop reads CASSLINAGQGYNEQFF.

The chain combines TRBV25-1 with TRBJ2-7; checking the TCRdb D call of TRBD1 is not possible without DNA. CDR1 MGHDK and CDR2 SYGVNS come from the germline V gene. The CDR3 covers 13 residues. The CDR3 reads CASSEYNLSEQYF.

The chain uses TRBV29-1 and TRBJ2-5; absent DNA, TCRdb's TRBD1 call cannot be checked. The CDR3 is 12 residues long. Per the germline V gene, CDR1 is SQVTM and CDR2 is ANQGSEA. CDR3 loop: CSVVRPGETQYF. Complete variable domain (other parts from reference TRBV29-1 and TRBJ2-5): SAVISQKPSRDICQRGTSLTIQCQVDSQVTMMFWYRQQPGQSLTLIATANQGSEATYESGFVIDKFPISRPNLTFSTLTVSNMSPEDSSIYLCSVVRPGETQYFGPGTRLLVL.

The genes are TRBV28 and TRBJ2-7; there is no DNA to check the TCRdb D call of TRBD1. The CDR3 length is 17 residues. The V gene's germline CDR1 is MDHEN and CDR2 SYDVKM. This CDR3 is CASSSPFRDGSSYEQYF.